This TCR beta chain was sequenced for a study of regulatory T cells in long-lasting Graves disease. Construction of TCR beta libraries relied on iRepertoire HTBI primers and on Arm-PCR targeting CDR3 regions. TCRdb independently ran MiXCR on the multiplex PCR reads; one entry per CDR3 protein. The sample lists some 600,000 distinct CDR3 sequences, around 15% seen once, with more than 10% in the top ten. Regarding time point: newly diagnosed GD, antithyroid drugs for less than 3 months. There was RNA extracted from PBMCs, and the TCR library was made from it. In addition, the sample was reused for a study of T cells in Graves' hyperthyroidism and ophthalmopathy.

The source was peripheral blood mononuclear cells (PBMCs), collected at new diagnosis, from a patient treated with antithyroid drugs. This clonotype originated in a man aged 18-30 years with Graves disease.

CDR3 protein: CASSLFRGGTYTDTQYF. The CDR3 region has the DNA TGTGCCAGCAGCCTCTTTCGTGGCGGCACGTACACAGATACGCAGTATTTT. This sequence joins TRBV7-6 and TRBJ2-3; D remains ambiguous. This CDR3 has 17 residues. The V and J ends lost 5 bases and 2 bases respectively, with 20 bases between them. Germline V CDR1 and CDR2: SGHVS, FNYEAQ. Full variable domain (missing parts from reference TRBV7-6 and TRBJ2-3): GAGVSQSPRYKVTKRGQDVALRCDPISGHVSLYWYRQALGQGPEFLTYFNYEAQQDKSGLPNDRFSAERPEGSISTLTIQRTEQRDSAMYRCASSLFRGGTYTDTQYFGPGTRLTVL.